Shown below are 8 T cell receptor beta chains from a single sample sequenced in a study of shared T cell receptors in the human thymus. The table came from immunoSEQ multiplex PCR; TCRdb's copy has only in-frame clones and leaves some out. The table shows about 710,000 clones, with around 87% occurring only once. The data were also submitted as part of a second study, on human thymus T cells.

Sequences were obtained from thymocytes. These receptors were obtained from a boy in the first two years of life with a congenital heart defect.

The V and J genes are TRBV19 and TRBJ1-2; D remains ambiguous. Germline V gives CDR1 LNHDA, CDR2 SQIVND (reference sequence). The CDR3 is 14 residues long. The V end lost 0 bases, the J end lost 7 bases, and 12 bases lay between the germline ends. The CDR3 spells CASSIEEGVGGYTF. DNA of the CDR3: TGTGCCAGTAGTATAGAGGAAGGAGTTGGTGGCTACACCTTC.

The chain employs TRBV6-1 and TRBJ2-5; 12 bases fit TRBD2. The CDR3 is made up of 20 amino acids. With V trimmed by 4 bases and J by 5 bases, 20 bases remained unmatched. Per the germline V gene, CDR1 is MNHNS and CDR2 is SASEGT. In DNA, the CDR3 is TGTGCCAGCAGTGGCAACAGGGTTAGGGCCCTAGCGGGAGGGGAGGAGACCCAGTACTTC. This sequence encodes CASSGNRVRALAGGEETQYF.

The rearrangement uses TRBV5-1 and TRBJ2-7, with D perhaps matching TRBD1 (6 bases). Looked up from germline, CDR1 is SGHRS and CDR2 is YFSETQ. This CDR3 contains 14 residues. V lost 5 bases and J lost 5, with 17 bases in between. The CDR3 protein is CASRGGGGPHEQYF. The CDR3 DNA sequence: TGCGCCAGCAGAGGGGGTGGGGGTCCCCACGAGCAGTACTTC.

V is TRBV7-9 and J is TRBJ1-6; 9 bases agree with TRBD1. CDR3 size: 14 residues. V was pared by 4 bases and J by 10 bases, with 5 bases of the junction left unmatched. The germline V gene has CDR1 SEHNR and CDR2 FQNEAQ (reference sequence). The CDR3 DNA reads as TGTGCCAGCAGCTCGGGACAGGGCAAATCACCCCTCCACTTT. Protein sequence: CASSSGQGKSPLHF.

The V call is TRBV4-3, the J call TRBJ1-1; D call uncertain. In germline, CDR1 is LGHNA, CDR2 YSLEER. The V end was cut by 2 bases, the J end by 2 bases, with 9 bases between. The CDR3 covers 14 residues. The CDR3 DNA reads TGCGCCAGCAGCCAACGAGGGATTAACACTGAAGCTTTCTTT. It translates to CASSQRGINTEAFF.

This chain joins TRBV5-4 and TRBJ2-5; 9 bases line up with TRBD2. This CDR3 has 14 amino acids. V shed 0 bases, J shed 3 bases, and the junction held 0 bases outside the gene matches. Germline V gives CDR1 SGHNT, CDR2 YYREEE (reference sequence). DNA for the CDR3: TGTGCCAGCAGCTTGGCTAGCGGGGAAGAGACCCAGTACTTC. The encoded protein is CASSLASGEETQYF. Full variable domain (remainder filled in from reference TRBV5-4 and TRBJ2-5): ETGVTQSPTHLIKTRGQQVTLRCSSQSGHNTVSWYQQALGQGPQFIFQYYREEENGRGNFPPRFSGLQFPNYSSELNVNALELDDSALYLCASSLASGEETQYFGPGTRLLVL.

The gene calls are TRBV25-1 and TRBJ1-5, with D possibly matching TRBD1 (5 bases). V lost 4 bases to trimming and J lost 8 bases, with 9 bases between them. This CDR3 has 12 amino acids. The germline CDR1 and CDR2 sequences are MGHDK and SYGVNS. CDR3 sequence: CASSAGEEPQHF. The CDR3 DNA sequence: TGTGCCAGCAGTGCGGGGGAAGAGCCCCAGCATTTT.

In DNA form, the CDR3 reads TGTGCCAGCAGTTGGTTGACTAGCGGGAGGAACACCGGGGAGCTGTTTTTT. Translated, it gives CASSWLTSGRNTGELFF. The chain recombines TRBV28 with TRBJ2-2; TRBD2 agrees at 12 bases. V gave up 4 bases and J gave up 1 base; unmatched junction bases: 4. The V gene's germline CDR1 is MDHEN and CDR2 SYDVKM. The CDR3 is made up of 17 amino acids.